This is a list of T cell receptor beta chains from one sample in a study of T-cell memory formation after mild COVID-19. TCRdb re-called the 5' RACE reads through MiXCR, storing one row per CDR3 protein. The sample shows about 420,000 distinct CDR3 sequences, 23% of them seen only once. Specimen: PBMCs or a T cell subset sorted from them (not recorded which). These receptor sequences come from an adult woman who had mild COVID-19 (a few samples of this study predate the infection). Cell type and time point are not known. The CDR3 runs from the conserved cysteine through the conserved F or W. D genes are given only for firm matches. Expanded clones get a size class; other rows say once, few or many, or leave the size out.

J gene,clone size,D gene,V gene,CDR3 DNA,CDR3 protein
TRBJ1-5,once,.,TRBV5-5,TGTGCCAGCAGCCCCGAGGCGCGGGACTTGGGTCAGCCCCAGCATTTT,CASSPEARDLGQPQHF
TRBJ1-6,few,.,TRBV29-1,TGCAGCGTTAGCCAGGGCTATAATTCACCCCTCCACTTT,CSVSQGYNSPLHF
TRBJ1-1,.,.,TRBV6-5,TGTGCCAGCAGTCCCCCGGCGGGTGGGCGAGCTTTCTTT,CASSPPAGGRAFF
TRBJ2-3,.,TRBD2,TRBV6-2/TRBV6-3,TGTGCCAGCAGTTACTCATCCCAGAGCGGGGGGGCCACAGATACGCAGTATTTT,CASSYSSQSGGATDTQYF
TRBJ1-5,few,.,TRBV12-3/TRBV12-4,TGTGCCAGCAGTCCCGAGGGCCCCGGGAGGAATCAGCCCCAGCATTTT,CASSPEGPGRNQPQHF
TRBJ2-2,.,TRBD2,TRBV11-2,TGTGCCAGCAGCTCCTGGACTAGTCAGAACACCGGGGAGCTGTTTTTT,CASSSWTSQNTGELFF
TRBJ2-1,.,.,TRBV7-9,TGTGCCAGCAGGCAAAGCAATGAGCAGTTCTTC,CASRQSNEQFF
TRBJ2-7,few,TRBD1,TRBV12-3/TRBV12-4,TGTGCCAGCAGTGGGGACAGGGCTAGCTCCTACGAGCAGTACTTC,CASSGDRASSYEQYF
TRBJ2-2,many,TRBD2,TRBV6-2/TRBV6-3,TGTGCCAGCAGTTACTCCGGGACTAGATCGACCGGGGAGCTGTTTTTT,CASSYSGTRSTGELFF
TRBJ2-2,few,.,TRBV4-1,TGCGCCAGCAGCCAACCAGTGAAGAACACCGGGGAGCTGTTTTTT,CASSQPVKNTGELFF
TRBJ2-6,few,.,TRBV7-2,TGTGCCAGCAGCCCTCGGTGGGTTTCTGGGGCCAACGTCCTGACTTTC,CASSPRWVSGANVLTF
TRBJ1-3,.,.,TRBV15,TGTGCCACCAGCACCCGCGGACAGACCTTTGACTCTGGAAACACCATATATTTT,CATSTRGQTFDSGNTIYF
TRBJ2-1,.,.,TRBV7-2,TGTGCCAGCAGCCTATCCGGGTTCGGGGAGTTCTTC,CASSLSGFGEFF
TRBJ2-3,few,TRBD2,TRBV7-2,TGTGCCAGCAGCTTAGCTGTACTAGCGGAGCCCACAGATACGCAGTATTTT,CASSLAVLAEPTDTQYF
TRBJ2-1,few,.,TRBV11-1,TGTGCCAGCAGCTTTCGGTCGGGGGGCCTCTACAATGAGCAGTTCTTC,CASSFRSGGLYNEQFF
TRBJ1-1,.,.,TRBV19,TGTGCCAGTAGTATCGTTGCAGGGGCTACGGGAGCTTTCTTT,CASSIVAGATGAFF
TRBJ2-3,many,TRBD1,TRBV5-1,TGCGCCAGCAGCTTGGGGGACAGGGCCGCAGATACGCAGTATTTT,CASSLGDRAADTQYF
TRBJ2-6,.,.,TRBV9,TGTGCCAGCAGCGTAGTAGCTGTAACCGCCTCTGGGGCCAACGTCCTGACTTTC,CASSVVAVTASGANVLTF
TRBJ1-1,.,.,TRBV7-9,TGTGCCAGCAGCCAGGTCGATCCGGCTTTCTTT,CASSQVDPAFF
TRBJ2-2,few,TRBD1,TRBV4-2,TGTGCCAGCAGCCTACTACAGGGGGCAGGCACCGGGGAGCTGTTTTTT,CASSLLQGAGTGELFF
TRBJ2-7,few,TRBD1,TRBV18,TGTGCCAGCTCACCTCAACAGGGGGAGACGGGGGAGCAGTACTTC,CASSPQQGETGEQYF
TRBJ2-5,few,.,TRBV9,TGTGCCTACCCCCTCCAAGAGACCCAGTACTTC,CAYPLQETQYF
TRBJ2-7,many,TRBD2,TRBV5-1,TGCGCCAGCAAACCAGCGGGGGGTGCCTACGAGCAGTACTTC,CASKPAGGAYEQYF
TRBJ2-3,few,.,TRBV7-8,TGTGCCAGCAGCTTAGAGCATGAAACGCAGTATTTT,CASSLEHETQYF
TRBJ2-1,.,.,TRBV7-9,TGTGCCAGCAGCCCGATCATAAGGGAGCAGGGCAATGAGCAGTTCTTC,CASSPIIREQGNEQFF